This TCR beta chain is drawn from a study of vaccination effects on CD4 cells after COVID-19. Across the study: Antigen-specific CD4+ T cells were expanded with viral peptide pools in the ViraFEST assay before sequencing.

A roughly 10-day culture period preceded the isolation of CD4+ T cells. The participants, recipients of two vaccine doses, got either BNT162b2 or mRNA-1273. TCRdb keeps only in-frame clones here, not all; method: immunoSEQ multiplex PCR. The sample lists approximately 47,000 clones, roughly 70% occurring once. Concerning this clone: Its antigen remains unknown.

The sequenced sample was CD4+ T cells from PBMCs cultured without peptide, obtained after COVID-19 vaccination. This receptor was taken from a human donor who received a COVID-19 vaccine.

CDR3 in DNA: TGTGCCCTCCGGGGTTCTAACTATGGCTACACCTTC. Amino acids: CALRGSNYGYTF. The genes are TRBV19 and TRBJ1-2; D gene unclear. Trimming removed 11 bases from V and 0 bases from J, with 10 bases in between. CDR3 length: 12 amino acids. Germline V gives CDR1 LNHDA, CDR2 SQIVND (reference sequence).